A selection of T cell receptor beta chains follows, all from one sample in a study of blood T cell repertoires in COVID-19. The method was immunoSEQ multiplex PCR; TCRdb's version includes in-frame clones alone and lacks a portion of them. The sample yields 60,000 to 65,000 clones, more than 60% seen once. Sequenced input: peripheral blood. Source of these receptors: a woman of 80 years or more with active or convalescent COVID-19. The CDR3 runs from the conserved cysteine through the conserved F or W. A D gene is named only where the DNA matches it firmly. Part of the rows lack a size; the others show once, few, many or a class for expanded clones.

clone size: .; J gene: TRBJ1-1; D gene: .; V gene: TRBV7-2; CDR3 DNA: TGTGCCAGCAGCTTATTTAGTCTTCGAGCTTTCTTT; CDR3 protein: CASSLFSLRAFF
clone size: .; J gene: TRBJ1-5; D gene: .; V gene: TRBV19; CDR3 DNA: TGTGCCAGTAGTTCGCCCCCGGGACAAAGAAATCAGCCCCAGCATTTT; CDR3 protein: CASSSPPGQRNQPQHF
clone size: .; J gene: TRBJ2-7; D gene: TRBD1; V gene: TRBV5-1; CDR3 DNA: TGCGCCAGCAGCTCGACAGGGTTAGGGTACGAGCAGTACTTC; CDR3 protein: CASSSTGLGYEQYF
clone size: .; J gene: TRBJ2-3; D gene: .; V gene: TRBV11-2; CDR3 DNA: TGTGCCAGCAGCCACTCGGGTTCTCATAGGGATACGCAGTATTTT; CDR3 protein: CASSHSGSHRDTQYF
clone size: .; J gene: TRBJ2-7; D gene: .; V gene: TRBV19; CDR3 DNA: TGTGCCAGTAGTATCGGGATAGGTCGCTACGAGCAGTACTTC; CDR3 protein: CASSIGIGRYEQYF
clone size: .; J gene: TRBJ1-1; D gene: .; V gene: TRBV6-6; CDR3 DNA: TGTGCCAGCGCTAGGAACCCCAGGGGCACTGAAGCTTTCTTT; CDR3 protein: CASARNPRGTEAFF
clone size: .; J gene: TRBJ1-1; D gene: TRBD1; V gene: TRBV3-1/TRBV3-2; CDR3 DNA: TGTGCCAGCAGCCAAGCGGGGACCAGGGGGGAAGCTTTCTTT; CDR3 protein: CASSQAGTRGEAFF
clone size: once; J gene: TRBJ1-4; D gene: .; V gene: TRBV4-2; CDR3 DNA: TGTGCCAGCAGCCAAGATAAGTCGAGGTATACAACTAATGAAAAACTGTTTTTT; CDR3 protein: CASSQDKSRYTTNEKLFF
clone size: .; J gene: TRBJ2-5; D gene: TRBD2; V gene: TRBV13; CDR3 DNA: TGTGCCAGCAGCACTGGACTAGCGGCCGCGCAAGAGACCCAGTACTTC; CDR3 protein: CASSTGLAAAQETQYF
clone size: .; J gene: TRBJ2-1; D gene: TRBD2; V gene: TRBV2; CDR3 DNA: TGTGCCAGCAGTGAACGTAGCGGGGGGTACAATGAGCAGTTCTTC; CDR3 protein: CASSERSGGYNEQFF
clone size: .; J gene: TRBJ2-1; D gene: .; V gene: TRBV19; CDR3 DNA: TGTGCCAGTAGTATTCCCCAGTACAATGAGCAGTTCTTC; CDR3 protein: CASSIPQYNEQFF
clone size: .; J gene: TRBJ1-4; D gene: .; V gene: TRBV5-1; CDR3 DNA: TGCGCCAGCAGGTTGGGACTCAATGAAAAACTGTTTTTT; CDR3 protein: CASRLGLNEKLFF
clone size: once; J gene: TRBJ2-1; D gene: .; V gene: TRBV5-1; CDR3 DNA: TGCGCCAGCAGCTTGGTTCCGGGGACCTACAATGAGCAGTTCTTC; CDR3 protein: CASSLVPGTYNEQFF
clone size: .; J gene: TRBJ1-5; D gene: .; V gene: TRBV19; CDR3 DNA: TGTGCCAGTAGTATTTGGGGCGGCAATCAGCCCCAGCATTTT; CDR3 protein: CASSIWGGNQPQHF
clone size: .; J gene: TRBJ1-1; D gene: TRBD1; V gene: TRBV5-1; CDR3 DNA: TGCGCCAGCAGCTTGGATTCAGGGGGCGCGGACACTGAAGCTTTCTTT; CDR3 protein: CASSLDSGGADTEAFF
clone size: .; J gene: TRBJ1-2; D gene: .; V gene: TRBV13; CDR3 DNA: TGTGCCAGCAGCTTAGGCCATACAGACAACTATGGCTACACCTTC; CDR3 protein: CASSLGHTDNYGYTF